This TCR beta chain was observed in a study of cytomegalovirus exposure and HLA in healthy donors (dated by TCRdb to about 2017). Some background on the complete study: According to an earlier analysis of 550 to 750 of the donors, about 179 million T cells yielded 117 million unique TCR beta sequences and around 300 Gb of sequence data. Roughly 290 gigabases of sequencing data and 91 million or so unique TCR sequences made up an early release that covered under 750 HLA-typed donors. The genetic ancestry cluster associated with self-reported Caucasian donors included 81% of the 398 genotyped donors. The study aimed to test whether cataloging public T cell receptors could reveal signatures of past pathogen exposure. Using immunosequencing, the study profiled T cell repertoires from around 680 subjects and related those repertoires to cytomegalovirus serostatus. Besides the first cohort of approximately 670 subjects, a separate validation cohort made up of 120 different subjects was used. The study combined high-throughput TCR immunosequencing, statistical association of individual TCRs with disease status, and machine learning to predict cytomegalovirus infection status. A later analysis re-examined previously published TCR beta repertoires from about 670 donors and added high-resolution HLA genotyping to investigate patterns of TCR occurrence. Rather than drawing on any new phenotypic data, the later analysis identified candidate immune exposures from TCR beta sequences and the way those sequences occurred across donors. To decide whether each TCR beta V gene segment behaved as functional or pseudogenic, an earlier analysis of approximately 590 of the donors relied on high-throughput TCR beta sequencing. Donor age, sex, ethnicity and CMV serostatus were compiled together with the repertoire data. A later genetic analysis took genome-wide SNP genotypes for about 55% of the roughly 670 donors and used that subset as a discovery cohort. Every repertoire in the discovery cohort had been generated on one and the same sequencing platform. Both class I and class II loci were covered by HLA typing, at four-digit resolution. Typing coverage differed by locus: A, B, C, DRB1 and DQB1 were typed in roughly 620-640 donors, DQA1 in approximately 520, DPA1 in some 610, and DPB1 in about 450. Because of strong linkage in the cohort, five DR-DQ haplotypes were treated as single units for association and clustering. On average, roughly 250,000 unique TCR beta nucleotide sequences were sequenced per donor among a few hundred genotyped donors of the cohort, with roughly 20% of those sequences being non-productive.

Library preparation employed the immunoSEQ multiplex PCR assay. For the multiplex PCR, a mixture combining 60 forward primers for TCR Vbeta segments and 13 reverse primers for TCR Jbeta segments was used. A multiplex PCR assay on genomic DNA amplified the CDR3 region of rearranged TCR beta genes. On the Illumina HiSeq System, the amplified TCR beta libraries were sequenced as 87-base-pair reads. On the study's bioinformatics: A later analysis tallied tens of millions of unique TCR beta chains across the 666 repertoires, and about 12 million of those chains were shared by two or more donors. Raw reads were error-corrected and collapsed into unique sequences with a nearest-neighbor algorithm that merged closely related sequences to remove PCR and sequencing errors. Alignment of CDR3 sequences to IMGT reference sequences was used to assign V, D and J gene segments. Each retained sequence needed at least a six-nucleotide match to both a V gene segment and a J gene segment. Rearrangements were classified as productive when the CDR3 lacked stop codons and remained in frame with V and J, and all other rearrangements were classified as non-productive. CDR3 was defined by IMGT convention, running from the second conserved V-encoded cysteine to the conserved J-encoded phenylalanine. Sequences without an unambiguous match to a single V gene segment were excluded from the earlier analysis of a few hundred of the donors. In an earlier analysis of roughly 600 of the donors, a V segment was called functional when productive rearrangements were above 56.7%, and segregating when the standard deviation between donors exceeded 5%. A statistical classification framework was developed to diagnose cytomegalovirus status using the catalog of TCR beta chain sequences. In a later analysis, TCR nucleotide sequences were compared against IMGT/GENE-DB human TR gene sequences so that V and J genes could be assigned. The TCRdist pipeline was used in a later analysis to assign CDR3 sequences and most-parsimonious VDJ recombination scenarios. In a later analysis, each TCR beta chain was defined by its CDR3 amino acid sequence together with its V-gene family, and reads lacking a unique V-gene family were excluded. A later analysis removed several hundred highly shared, low-generation-probability nucleotide sequences to deal with suspected cross-contamination and a sequencing artifact. In a later analysis, a clonal expansion index was calculated for each public chain from normalized within-repertoire ranks of inferred template counts. A later analysis computed generation probabilities with a VDJ recombination model fitted to out-of-frame rearrangements, and checked the results against IGoR. In a later analysis, TCR-TCR, TCR-HLA and TCR-CMV co-occurrence was scored with hypergeometric tests, and a repertoire-size bias correction was applied to TCR pairs. In a later analysis, false discovery rates were estimated by permuting HLA or CMV assignments 20 times. In a later analysis, co-occurring TCRs were grouped using DBSCAN, and TCRdist sequence similarity was added for clustering within HLA-allele-positive subsets. Co-occurrence clustering excluded repertoires with fewer than 30,000 or more than 120,000 public chains, plus five with anomalous nucleotide sharing. TCRdb obtained this table from immuneACCESS and retained in-frame rearrangements with V and J assigned. These tables miss some clones; where compared with another copy, unresolved V genes account for less than half of the shortfall, and the remainder is unexplained. From that table come the V and J calls and clone size; the DNA was used to work out D and trimming. This sample's table carries under 130,000 clones. The ten largest clonotypes hold 3% to 3.5% of the sample.

With regard to this clone: Which antigen it targets is not known.

The cohort was made up of 650 to 700 healthy bone marrow donors. Cohort members were all nominally healthy when sampled, although unrecorded immune exposures were likely present. The donor tested CMV seronegative and was one of the 352 seronegative cohort members. Every donor gave a peripheral blood sample, and the peripheral blood mononuclear cells from that sample were used for TCR beta sequencing. Genomic DNA was extracted from the blood cell samples with the Qiagen DNeasy Blood Extraction Kit. The V end gives up 5 bases and the J end 7 bases, leaving 14 bases in the junction not matched to a gene. The germline V gene (reference sequence) yields MNHEY for CDR1 and SMNVEV for CDR2. The CDR3 sequence holds 16 residues, the cysteine and phenylalanine included. Left in the record is the CDR3 DNA by itself, 48 bases read in frame from the first base. Overall study outcomes, separate from this receptor: A later genetic analysis associated a missense DCLRE1C variant with V-gene and J-gene trimming of TCR beta chains, and an independent cohort replicated the association. The classifier was reported to diagnose cytomegalovirus status with high specificity and sensitivity in both the original and validation cohorts. In vitro tests confirmed that a few of the cytomegalovirus-associated TCR beta chains recognize cytomegalovirus antigens. Correlated functional status among segregating V segments might be attributable to linkage disequilibrium, but an unknown experimental factor could not be ruled out. A later analysis found that HLA-associated TCR beta chains were more clonally expanded and had lower generation probabilities than equally common non-associated chains. A later analysis reported that several top co-occurrence clusters appeared linked to parvovirus B19, influenza, CMV and Epstein-Barr virus. In this cohort, only TCR beta chains were sequenced, and detectable features were limited by the absence of alpha or paired-chain data. A cluster of highly shared sequence variants was judged likely to be a technical artifact of the sequencing pipeline. According to the authors, the approach could potentially be generalized to other disease states and immunological phenotypes. The study listed around 160 TCR beta chains as associated with cytomegalovirus. Most CMV-associated TCR beta chains appeared to be HLA-restricted in a later analysis, and the HLA associations seemed to be driven largely by CMV exposure. An earlier analysis of roughly 570 of the donors showed that most TCR beta V segments appeared in productive rearrangements either about 90% or about 30% of the time, which broadly matched IMGT annotations. According to a later analysis, TCR association rates differed among HLA loci, with DRB1 alleles showing the most associated TCRs and HLA-C alleles showing the fewest. A further reported finding was that TCR beta sequences accurately predicted the HLA-A and HLA-B alleles for most subjects in the first cohort. Sequencing depth was assumed to be roughly uniform across donors in the presence/absence analyses, though that assumption may not hold. About 17 rarely observed V segments, including chromosome 9 orphons, were excluded from the earlier analysis of about 600 of the donors because counts were too low. When HLA alleles, especially DR and DQ, strongly co-occurred, TCR associations were difficult to assign to individual alleles. Specific HLA alleles were associated with over 15,000 TCR beta sequences at a false discovery rate of 0.05 in a later analysis. Most TCR sequences were seen in very few donors, while some public TCRs were found in many individuals. The only immune exposure information available for the cohort was CMV serostatus. Because the 87-base-pair reads could not distinguish some IMGT-functional V segments, including TRBV6-2 and TRBV6-3, those segments were excluded. According to a later genetic analysis, donors in an Asian-associated ancestry cluster had fewer N-insertions in productive TCRs than the approximately 650-donor mean. Because HLA typing was unavailable for some donors at each locus, only the typed subset was used in association tests.

The chain links TRBV27 with TRBJ2-7, with 10 middle bases fitting TRBD2. Source material: PBMCs. The clonotype originates from a man aged 40-49 years in good health and CMV-seronegative. The CDR3 is CASSLRTSGFGGEQYF. In nucleotides, the sequence is TGTGCCAGCAGTCTTCGGACTAGCGGTTTTGGAGGGGAGCAGTACTTC.